These T cell receptor beta chains were read from a single sample in a study of shared clonotypes between healthy human individuals. Clones were sequenced by immunoSEQ multiplex PCR, and TCRdb holds only the in-frame ones, with some missing. The sample shows around 2.1 million clones, just over 90% of them seen only once. Sequenced material: naive CD8+ T cells from PBMCs. The receptors derive from a man aged 18 to 29 in good health. Some clones in this sample may be carry-over from other donors' samples. Both conserved end residues are part of each CDR3. Each record gives: D gene, clone size, J gene, V gene, CDR3 protein, CDR3 DNA. D genes are given only for firm matches. Not all rows give a size; the values are once, few, many and, for expanded clones, a class.

.	.	TRBJ2-1	TRBV27	CASSPGTEQFF	TGTGCCAGCAGTCCCGGGACAGAGCAGTTCTTC
.	.	TRBJ1-1	TRBV27	CASSPRGQLNTEAFF	TGTGCCAGCAGTCCCCGCGGACAGTTAAACACTGAAGCTTTCTTT
.	.	TRBJ2-3	TRBV7-9	CASSSQIQGIWPDTQYF	TGTGCCAGCAGCTCCCAGATACAGGGTATTTGGCCAGATACGCAGTATTTT
TRBD2	.	TRBJ2-7	TRBV7-9	CASSSATSGTYEQYF	TGTGCCAGCAGCTCCGCGACTAGCGGGACTTACGAGCAGTACTTC
.	.	TRBJ1-1	TRBV28	CASSYGTMNTEAFF	TGTGCCAGCAGTTACGGGACGATGAACACTGAAGCTTTCTTT
TRBD1	.	TRBJ1-2	TRBV29-1	CSAQTGWGSDGYTF	TGCAGCGCCCAGACAGGGTGGGGGTCTGATGGCTACACCTTC
TRBD1	.	TRBJ1-5	TRBV27	CASSPNGQGAQPQHF	TGTGCCAGCAGTCCCAACGGACAGGGGGCTCAGCCCCAGCATTTT
TRBD2	.	TRBJ2-2	TRBV30	CAWSGAAGGPRAGELFF	TGTGCCTGGAGTGGAGCCGCGGGAGGGCCTAGGGCCGGGGAGCTGTTTTTT
TRBD1	.	TRBJ2-7	TRBV27	CASSFGWDRLIHEQYF	TGTGCCAGCAGTTTCGGGTGGGACAGGTTAATTCACGAGCAGTACTTC
.	.	TRBJ1-5	TRBV27	CASSLEGGSNQPQHF	TGTGCCAGCAGTCTCGAGGGTGGAAGCAATCAGCCCCAGCATTTT
.	.	TRBJ1-4	TRBV5-8	CASNRRGWSQKLFF	TGTGCCAGCAACCGAAGGGGGTGGTCGCAAAAACTGTTTTTT
.	once	TRBJ2-7	TRBV7-9	CASSLSGRGRFYEQYF	TGTGCCAGCAGCTTATCTGGGCGGGGGCGATTCTACGAGCAGTACTTC
.	.	TRBJ2-7	TRBV27	CASKSFYEQYF	TGTGCCAGCAAGTCCTTCTACGAGCAGTACTTC
TRBD2	.	TRBJ2-2	TRBV9	CASSVGLAGHTGELFF	TGTGCCAGCAGCGTAGGCCTAGCGGGGCACACCGGGGAGCTGTTTTTT
.	.	TRBJ2-2	TRBV6-6	CASRPEGRQNTGELFF	TGTGCCAGCAGACCCGAGGGTCGACAGAACACCGGGGAGCTGTTTTTT
.	.	TRBJ1-1	TRBV19	CASSLTGLSPLSEAFF	TGTGCCAGTAGTCTCACAGGGCTAAGCCCCTTATCTGAAGCTTTCTTT
.	.	TRBJ1-5	TRBV28	CASRSGLGNQPQHF	TGTGCCAGCAGATCCGGTCTCGGCAATCAGCCCCAGCATTTT
TRBD1	.	TRBJ2-3	TRBV19	CASGRGSRSTDTQYF	TGTGCCAGTGGCAGGGGGTCTCGAAGCACAGATACGCAGTATTTT
.	.	TRBJ1-2	TRBV19	CASSGLVGYTF	TGTGCCAGTAGTGGCTTGGTGGGCTACACCTTC
.	once	TRBJ2-3	TRBV2	CASSEAAASTDTQYF	TGTGCCAGCAGTGAAGCGGCGGCTAGCACAGATACGCAGTATTTT
.	.	TRBJ2-7	TRBV19	CASSIGQVGEQYF	TGTGCCAGTAGTATCGGCCAGGTGGGAGAGCAGTACTTC
TRBD2	.	TRBJ2-1	TRBV7-3	CASSLVLAGGPYNEQFF	TGTGCCAGCAGCCTCGTACTAGCGGGAGGCCCTTACAATGAGCAGTTCTTC
.	.	TRBJ1-1	TRBV7-6	CASSLARALNTEAFF	TGTGCCAGCAGCTTAGCGCGCGCCCTGAACACTGAAGCTTTCTTT
.	.	TRBJ2-7	TRBV28	CATSGRGAQYEQYF	TGTGCCACCAGTGGCAGGGGGGCCCAATACGAGCAGTACTTC
.	.	TRBJ2-5	TRBV9	CASTQGGSGQETQYF	TGTGCCAGCACCCAAGGGGGTAGCGGTCAAGAGACCCAGTACTTC
.	.	TRBJ2-6	TRBV9	CASSAAGAPGANVLTF	TGTGCCAGCAGCGCTGCCGGGGCGCCTGGGGCCAACGTCCTGACTTTC
.	.	TRBJ2-2	TRBV4-1	CASSPITRVNTGELFF	TGCGCCAGCAGCCCGATTACTAGGGTGAACACCGGGGAGCTGTTTTTT
TRBD1	.	TRBJ1-3	TRBV27	CASSTGVTGNTIYF	TGTGCCAGCAGTACAGGGGTAACGGGAAACACCATATATTTT
.	.	TRBJ1-2	TRBV6-5	CASSYSRGTNYGYTF	TGTGCCAGCAGTTACTCGAGGGGGACAAACTATGGCTACACCTTC
.	once	TRBJ2-1	TRBV7-8	CASSRTPLNNEQFF	TGTGCCAGCAGCCGTACTCCACTAAACAATGAGCAGTTCTTC
.	.	TRBJ2-1	TRBV5-6	CASSHGTQYNEQFF	TGTGCCAGCAGCCATGGGACACAATACAATGAGCAGTTCTTC
TRBD1	.	TRBJ2-2	TRBV9	CASSGQGVGSGELFF	TGTGCCAGCAGCGGGCAGGGGGTTGGGTCCGGGGAGCTGTTTTTT
.	.	TRBJ1-2	TRBV11-3	CASSYRGQFNYGYTF	TGTGCCAGCAGCTACCGAGGACAGTTTAACTATGGCTACACCTTC
.	.	TRBJ2-7	TRBV4-1	CASSQEVPYRTGAYEQYF	TGCGCCAGCAGCCAAGAGGTCCCTTATAGGACTGGGGCCTACGAGCAGTACTTC
.	.	TRBJ1-4	TRBV7-9	CASSPPRGKGEKLFF	TGTGCCAGCAGCCCACCGAGGGGGAAGGGCGAAAAACTGTTTTTT
TRBD1	.	TRBJ2-5	TRBV11-2	CASSPRDRRFGETQYF	TGTGCCAGCAGCCCCCGGGACAGGCGCTTCGGGGAGACCCAGTACTTC
TRBD1	.	TRBJ1-1	TRBV4-1	CASSHGTGRARGTEAFF	TGCGCCAGCAGCCATGGGACAGGGCGGGCTCGGGGCACTGAAGCTTTCTTT